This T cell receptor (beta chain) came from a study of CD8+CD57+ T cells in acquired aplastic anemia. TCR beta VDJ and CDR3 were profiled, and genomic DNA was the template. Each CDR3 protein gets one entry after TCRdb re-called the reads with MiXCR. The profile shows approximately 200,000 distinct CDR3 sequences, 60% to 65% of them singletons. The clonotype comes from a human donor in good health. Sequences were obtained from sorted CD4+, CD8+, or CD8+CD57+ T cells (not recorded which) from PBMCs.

This chain's CDR3 is CASRDSSVGEKLFF. CDR3 DNA sequence: TGTGCCAGCAGGGACTCATCGGTGGGGGAAAAACTGTTTTTT. The chain joins TRBV12-3 or TRBV12-4 to TRBJ1-4; D is uncertain. Deletions cut 6 bases from V and 8 bases from J, with 16 bases between. The CDR3 covers 14 residues.